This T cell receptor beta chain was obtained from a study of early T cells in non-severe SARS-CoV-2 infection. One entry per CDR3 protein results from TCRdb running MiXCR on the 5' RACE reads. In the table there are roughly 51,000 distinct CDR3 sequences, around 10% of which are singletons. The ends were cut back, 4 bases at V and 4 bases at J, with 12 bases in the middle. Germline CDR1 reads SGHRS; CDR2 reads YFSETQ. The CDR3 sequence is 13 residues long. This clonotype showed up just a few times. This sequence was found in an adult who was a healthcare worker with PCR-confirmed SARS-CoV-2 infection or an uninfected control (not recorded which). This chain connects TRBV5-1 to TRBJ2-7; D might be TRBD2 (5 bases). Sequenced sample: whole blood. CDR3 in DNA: TGCGCCAGCAGCGGGAGAACGGATTACGAGCAGTACTTC. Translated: CASSGRTDYEQYF.